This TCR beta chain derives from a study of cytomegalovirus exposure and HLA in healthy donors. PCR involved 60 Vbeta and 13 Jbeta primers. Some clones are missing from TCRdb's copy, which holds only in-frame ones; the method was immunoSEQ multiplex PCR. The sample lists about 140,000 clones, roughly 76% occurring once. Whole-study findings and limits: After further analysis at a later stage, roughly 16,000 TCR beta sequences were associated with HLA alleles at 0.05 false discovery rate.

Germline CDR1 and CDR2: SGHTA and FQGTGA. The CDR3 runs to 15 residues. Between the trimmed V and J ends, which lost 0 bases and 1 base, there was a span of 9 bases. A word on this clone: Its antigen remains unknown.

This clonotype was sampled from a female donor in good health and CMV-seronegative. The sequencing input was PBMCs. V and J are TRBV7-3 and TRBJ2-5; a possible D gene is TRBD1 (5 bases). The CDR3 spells CASSLTGQIQETQYF. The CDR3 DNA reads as TGTGCCAGCAGCTTAACGGGGCAGATCCAAGAGACCCAGTACTTC. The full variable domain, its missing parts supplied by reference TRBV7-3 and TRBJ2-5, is GAGVSQTPSNKVTEKGKYVELRCDPISGHTALYWYRQSLGQGPEFLIYFQGTGAADDSGLPNDRFFAVRPEGSVSTLKIQRTERGDSAVYLCASSLTGQIQETQYFGPGTRLLVL.